These 27 T cell receptor beta chains originate from one sample sequenced in a study of siplizumab effects on memory and regulatory T cells. Profiling relied on immunoSEQ multiplex PCR, and the TCRdb table lists in-frame clones only, not all of them. The repertoire holds 80,000 to 130,000 clones, with more than 85% as singletons. The sample was CD4+ T cells sorted from blood. These receptor sequences come from a human donor in good health. Some clones in this sample may be carry-over from other donors' samples.

The chain is built from TRBV19 and TRBJ1-4; 7 nucleotides align to TRBD1. J was trimmed by 15 bases and V by 5 bases; bases with no gene match: 12. The CDR3 sequence is 13 residues long. Germline V lookup: CDR1 LNHDA, CDR2 SQIVND (reference sequence). In DNA form, the CDR3 reads TGTGCCAGTAGTGGGGCAGGGGGTCCTCACTTGTTTTTT. Translation: CASSGAGGPHLFF.

The gene calls are TRBV25-1 and TRBJ2-7, with D possibly TRBD2 on 6 matching bases. This CDR3 has 15 residues. V gave up 9 bases and J gave up 3 bases, with 21 bases separating them. Germline values: CDR1 MGHDK, CDR2 SYGVNS. CDR3 amino acids: CARTRGLTVYYEQYF. As DNA, the CDR3 is TGTGCCAGGACCCGGGGACTGACGGTCTACTACGAGCAGTACTTC.

The chain combines TRBV10-2 with TRBJ2-7; 7 positions agree with TRBD1. From germline, CDR1 is WSHSY and CDR2 SAAADI. V shed 2 bases, J shed 6 bases, and the junction held 7 bases outside the gene matches. CDR3 length equals 14 residues. This chain's CDR3 is CASSERQGVSEQYF. The CDR3 bases are TGCGCCAGCAGTGAGCGGCAGGGGGTCAGCGAGCAGTACTTC.

A remark on this clone: One end of the junction is discordant with germline, which a read error may explain. The rearrangement joins TRBV6-6 to TRBJ2-3; D is perhaps TRBD1 (7 bases). The CDR3 is made up of 15 amino acids. From germline, CDR1 is MNHNY and CDR2 SVGAGI (reference sequence). For the CDR3, the DNA is TGTGCCAGCAGCCATGGGGGGCGCGGGACAGATATGCAGTATTTT. Protein sequence: CASSHGGRGTDMQYF.

The gene calls are TRBV6-5 and TRBJ2-7; possibly TRBD2 for D (5 bases). Trimming removed 6 bases at V and 3 bases at J, with 18 bases between. Germline assignment: CDR1 MNHEY and CDR2 SVGAGI. This CDR3 comprises 15 residues. The DNA for the CDR3 is TGTGCCAGCAGCAAACAGATAAGCGGTGGCTACGAGCAGTACTTC. Translating it yields CASSKQISGGYEQYF.

The chain carries TRBV18 and TRBJ2-2; D uncertain. The CDR3 loop spans 13 amino acids. Germline-derived CDR1 and CDR2 are KGHSH and LQKENI. Trimming removed 6 bases from V and 5 bases from J, with 10 bases in between. CDR3 loop: CASSPDPTGELFF. In DNA, the CDR3 is TGTGCCAGCTCCCCTGATCCGACCGGGGAGCTGTTTTTT.

The chain has TRBV10-1 and TRBJ2-3; 11 bases fit TRBD2. The junction had 6 bases not matched to a gene; V was cut back by 3 bases and J by 4 bases. The CDR3 extends over 16 amino acids. CDR1 and CDR2 (germline): WNHNN, SYGVQD (reference sequence). CDR3 amino acids: CASSEPTSGSPDTQYF. The CDR3 nucleotides are TGCGCCAGCAGTGAACCAACTAGCGGGAGTCCAGATACGCAGTATTTT.

V and J are TRBV5-6 and TRBJ1-5; no clear D. The germline V and J ends were trimmed by 3 bases and 0 bases, with 7 bases remaining between them. The CDR3 covers 14 residues. CDR1 is SGHDT and CDR2 is YYEEEE in the germline V gene. The CDR3 DNA is TGTGCCAGCAGCTCCAGGAATAGCAATCAGCCCCAGCATTTT. This encodes CASSSRNSNQPQHF.

The chain has TRBV29-1 and TRBJ2-5; the D gene is possibly TRBD1 (6 bases). The CDR3 is 16 amino acids. The V end lost 4 bases, the J end lost 5 bases, and 23 bases lay between the germline ends. Germline V CDR1 and CDR2: SQVTM, ANQGSEA. The CDR3 DNA reads TGCAGCGTTGGTTCCCCGGACAGCCCTAAGAGGGAGACCCAGTACTTC. Protein: CSVGSPDSPKRETQYF.

V and J are TRBV5-4 and TRBJ2-1; TRBD1 agrees at 7 bases. The CDR3 covers 15 residues. The V gene end was trimmed by 4 bases and the J gene end by 4 bases; junction bases not matched to a gene: 8. Germline V gene lookup returns CDR1 SGHNT and CDR2 YYREEE (reference sequence). The CDR3 here is CASSLGQEAYNEQFF. CDR3 DNA sequence: TGTGCCAGCAGCCTCGGACAGGAAGCATACAATGAGCAGTTCTTC.

V and J are TRBV5-1 and TRBJ2-1; perhaps TRBD1 as D (6 bases). Germline V gene lookup returns CDR1 SGHRS and CDR2 YFSETQ. There are 14 residues in the CDR3. V dropped 8 bases and J dropped 4 bases, with 16 bases sitting between them. The CDR3 loop reads CASYREDLYNEQFF. The CDR3 coding sequence is TGCGCCAGTTACAGGGAAGATCTATACAATGAGCAGTTCTTC.

CDR3 nucleotide sequence: TGTGCCTGGAGTGTAGTTGGAGGGGCCAACGTCCTGACTTTC. Translation: CAWSVVGGANVLTF. The gene calls are TRBV30 and TRBJ2-6; D is undetermined. Trimming cost V 0 bases and J 4 bases, with 7 bases left between them. In germline, CDR1 is GTSNPN, CDR2 SVGIG (reference sequence). The CDR3 extends over 14 amino acids. Supplemented by reference TRBV30 and TRBJ2-6, the full variable domain reads SQTIHQWPATLVQPVGSPLSLECTVEGTSNPNLYWYRQAAGRGLQLLFYSVGIGQISSEVPQNLSASRPQDRQFILSSKKLLLSDSGFYLCAWSVVGGANVLTFGAGSRLTVL.

V and J are TRBV19 and TRBJ2-1; no clear D gene. The V end lost 3 bases, the J end lost 6 bases, and 9 bases lay between the germline ends. The CDR3 consists of 13 residues. The germline V gene encodes CDR1 LNHDA and CDR2 SQIVND (reference sequence). CDR3 sequence: CASSINPINEQFF. The CDR3 nucleotides are TGTGCCAGTAGTATCAACCCCATCAATGAGCAGTTCTTC. Full variable domain (remainder filled in from reference TRBV19 and TRBJ2-1): DGGITQSPKYLFRKEGQNVTLSCEQNLNHDAMYWYRQDPGQGLRLIYYSQIVNDFQKGDIAEGYSVSREKKESFPLTVTSAQKNPTAFYLCASSINPINEQFFGPGTRLTVL.

This chain uses TRBV5-4 with TRBJ2-7, with 7 bases lining up with TRBD1. V dropped 6 bases and J dropped 4; count of bases not matched to a gene: 13. The germline gives CDR1 SGHNT, CDR2 YYREEE (reference sequence). The CDR3 runs to 15 residues. CDR3 amino acids: CASTSTGRGFYEQYF. Written as DNA, the CDR3 is TGTGCCAGCACCTCTACAGGCAGGGGGTTTTACGAGCAGTACTTC.

The chain couples TRBV30 to TRBJ1-2, with D possibly matching TRBD1 (5 bases). The V and J ends lost 7 bases and 4 bases respectively, with 10 bases between them. CDR3 size: 11 residues. From germline, CDR1 is GTSNPN and CDR2 SVGIG (reference sequence). CDR3: CAYLRAYGYTF. The CDR3 DNA sequence: TGTGCCTACCTCAGGGCCTATGGCTACACCTTC.

This clone was seen only once. The chain couples TRBV6-4 to TRBJ2-3; 8 nucleotides line up with TRBD2. Germline V CDR1 and CDR2: MRHNA, SNTAGT. V trimming: 2 bases; J trimming: 0 bases; junction bases outside the gene matches: 13. The CDR3 runs to 19 residues. CDR3 loop: CASSDTRRELAESTDTQYF. The CDR3 DNA sequence: TGTGCCAGCAGTGACACCCGCAGGGAACTAGCGGAGAGCACAGATACGCAGTATTTT.

The chain uses TRBV6-1 and TRBJ2-2; tentative D call: TRBD1 (6 bases). Trimming removed 6 bases from V and 1 base from J, with 12 bases in between. The CDR3 totals 15 residues. CDR1 and CDR2 from the germline V gene are MNHNS and SASEGT. The CDR3: CASSSTGRNTGELFF. CDR3 sequence (DNA): TGTGCCAGCAGCTCGACAGGCCGGAACACCGGGGAGCTGTTTTTT.

V and J are TRBV28 and TRBJ2-7; possibly TRBD2 for D (5 bases). Germline V lookup: CDR1 MDHEN, CDR2 SYDVKM. This CDR3 comprises 12 residues. The CDR3 protein is CAISGAFDEQYF. The CDR3, as DNA: TGTGCTATCAGCGGAGCCTTCGACGAGCAGTACTTC. The full variable domain, rest sourced from reference TRBV28 and TRBJ2-7, is DVKVTQSSRYLVKRTGEKVFLECVQDMDHENMFWYRQDPGLGLRLIYFSYDVKMKEKGDIPEGYSVSREKKERFSLILESASTNQTSMYLCAISGAFDEQYFGPGTRLTVT.

The chain joins TRBV7-9 to TRBJ2-1, with D unclear. Per germline, CDR1 SEHNR and CDR2 FQNEAQ (reference sequence). This CDR3 is built from 15 residues. V was cut by 0 bases and J by 0 bases, with 6 bases left in between. The CDR3 region is CASSLAGDSYNEQFF. In DNA form, the CDR3 reads TGTGCCAGCAGCTTAGCTGGAGACTCCTACAATGAGCAGTTCTTC.

The chain uses TRBV21-1 and TRBJ2-7. TRBV21-1 is described as a pseudogene. The CDR3 has 13 amino acids. CDR3 loop: CASSKRCKDEQYF. CDR3 sequence (DNA): TGTGCCAGCAGCAAACGGTGTAAGGACGAGCAGTACTTC.

The rearrangement uses TRBV9 and TRBJ2-2, with 9 bases identical to TRBD2. Germline loops: CDR1 SGDLS, CDR2 YYNGEE. CDR3 length: 16 amino acids. The junction had 10 bases not matched to a gene; V was cut back by 7 bases and J by 3 bases. The CDR3 nucleotides read TGTGCCAGCGGTCTTAGCGGGAGTATCGACACCGGGGAGCTGTTTTTT. Protein product: CASGLSGSIDTGELFF.

The table lists this clone with a count of one. The chain has TRBV23-1 and TRBJ2-5; unclear D gene. TRBV23-1 carries the ORF label, with uncertain function. This CDR3 is built from 15 residues. Trimming removed 0 bases at V and 1 base at J, with 9 bases between. CDR3 in amino acids: CASSQSSPVQETQYF. Written as DNA, the CDR3 is TGCGCCAGCAGTCAATCATCGCCAGTCCAAGAGACCCAGTACTTC.

The gene calls are TRBV11-2 and TRBJ2-5; 10 bases line up with TRBD1. Per the germline V gene, CDR1 is SGHAT and CDR2 is FQNNGV. The length of the CDR3 is 15 residues. Unmatched junction bases numbered 5, after V lost 5 bases and J lost 2 bases. This CDR3 reads CASSTDRGEQETQYF. The CDR3 nucleotides are TGTGCCAGCAGCACGGACAGGGGGGAGCAAGAGACCCAGTACTTC.

The chain carries TRBV2 and TRBJ2-3, with D perhaps TRBD2 (6 bases). With 7 bases removed from V and 4 bases from J, the gap between germline ends came to 18 bases. CDR3 length: 15 amino acids. The germline V gene has CDR1 SNHLY and CDR2 FYNNEI. Here the CDR3 DNA reads TGTGCCAGCATTAGGGGACTTGACTTGGCAGATACGCAGTATTTT. Translated: CASIRGLDLADTQYF.

As concerns this clone: Other DNA variants within this sample encode the same CDR3. The rearrangement links TRBV6-5 to TRBJ1-5, with 7 positions matching TRBD1. The germline CDR1 and CDR2 sequences are MNHEY and SVGAGI. Germline trimming cut 6 bases from V and 0 bases from J; bases unmatched to any gene: 5. CDR3 length: 15 amino acids. CDR3 amino acids: CASRRDRYSNQPQHF. In nucleotides, the CDR3 is TGTGCCAGCAGACGGGACAGATATAGCAATCAGCCCCAGCATTTT.

Comment on this clone: The junction departs from germline at one end; a sequencing error may be responsible. The V call is TRBV30, the J call TRBJ2-1, with D unclear. This CDR3 is 13 amino acids long. Germline lookup yields CDR1 GTSNPN and CDR2 SVGIG (reference sequence). CDR3 DNA sequence: TGTGCCTGGAGTGGGTTAGTATACAGTGAGCAGTTCTTC. Its protein product is CAWSGLVYSEQFF.

This rearrangement joins TRBV7-3 to TRBJ2-3; 7 bases agree with TRBD2. Trimming at V came to 5 bases and at J to 5 bases, leaving 10 bases not matched to a gene. Germline V gene data show CDR1 as SGHTA and CDR2 as FQGTGA. The CDR3 has 15 residues. The chain's CDR3 is CASSPAGTGGDTQYF. In DNA form, the CDR3 reads TGTGCCAGCAGCCCCGCAGGAACGGGAGGAGATACGCAGTATTTT. Full variable domain (missing parts from reference TRBV7-3 and TRBJ2-3): GAGVSQTPSNKVTEKGKYVELRCDPISGHTALYWYRQSLGQGPEFLIYFQGTGAADDSGLPNDRFFAVRPEGSVSTLKIQRTERGDSAVYLCASSPAGTGGDTQYFGPGTRLTVL.